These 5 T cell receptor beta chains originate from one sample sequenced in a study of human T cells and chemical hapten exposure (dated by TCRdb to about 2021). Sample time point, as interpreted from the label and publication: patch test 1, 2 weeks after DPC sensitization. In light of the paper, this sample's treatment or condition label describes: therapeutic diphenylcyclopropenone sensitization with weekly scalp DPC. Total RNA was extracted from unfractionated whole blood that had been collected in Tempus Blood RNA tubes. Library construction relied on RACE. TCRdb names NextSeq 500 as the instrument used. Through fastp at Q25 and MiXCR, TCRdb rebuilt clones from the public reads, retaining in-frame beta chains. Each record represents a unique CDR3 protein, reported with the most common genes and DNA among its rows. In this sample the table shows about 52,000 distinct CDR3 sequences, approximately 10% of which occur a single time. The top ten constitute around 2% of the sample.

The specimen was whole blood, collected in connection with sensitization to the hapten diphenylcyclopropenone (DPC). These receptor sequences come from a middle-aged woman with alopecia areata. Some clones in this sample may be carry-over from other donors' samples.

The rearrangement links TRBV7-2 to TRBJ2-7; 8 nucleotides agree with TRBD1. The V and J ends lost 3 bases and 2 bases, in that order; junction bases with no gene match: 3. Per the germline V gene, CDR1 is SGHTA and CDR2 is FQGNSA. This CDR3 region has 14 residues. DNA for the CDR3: TGTGCCAGCAGCTTGGGACAGGTAGCCTACGAGCAGTACTTC. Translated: CASSLGQVAYEQYF. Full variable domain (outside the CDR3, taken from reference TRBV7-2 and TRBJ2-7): GAGVSQSPSNKVTEKGKDVELRCDPISGHTALYWYRQSLGQGLEFLIYFQGNSAPDKSGLPSDRFSAERTGGSVSTLTIQRTQQEDSAVYLCASSLGQVAYEQYFGPGTRLTVT.

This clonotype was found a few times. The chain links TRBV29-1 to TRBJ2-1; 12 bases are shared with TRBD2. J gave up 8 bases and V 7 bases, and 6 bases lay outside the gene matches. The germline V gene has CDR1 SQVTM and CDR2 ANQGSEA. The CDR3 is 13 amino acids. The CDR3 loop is CSDGLAGRYEQFF. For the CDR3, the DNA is TGCAGCGACGGACTAGCGGGAAGGTATGAGCAGTTCTTC.

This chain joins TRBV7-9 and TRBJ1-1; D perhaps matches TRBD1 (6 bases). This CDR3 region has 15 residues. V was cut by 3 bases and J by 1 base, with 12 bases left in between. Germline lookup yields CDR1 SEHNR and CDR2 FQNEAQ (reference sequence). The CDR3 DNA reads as TGTGCCAGCAGCTTGATAGCGGGACAGAACACTGAAGCTTTCTTT. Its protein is CASSLIAGQNTEAFF.

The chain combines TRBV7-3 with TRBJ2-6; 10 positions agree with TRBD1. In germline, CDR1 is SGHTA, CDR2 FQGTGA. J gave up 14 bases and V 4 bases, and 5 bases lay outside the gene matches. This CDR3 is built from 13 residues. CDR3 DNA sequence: TGTGCCAGCAGCTCGGGACAGGGGCGATTCCTGACTTTC. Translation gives CASSSGQGRFLTF.

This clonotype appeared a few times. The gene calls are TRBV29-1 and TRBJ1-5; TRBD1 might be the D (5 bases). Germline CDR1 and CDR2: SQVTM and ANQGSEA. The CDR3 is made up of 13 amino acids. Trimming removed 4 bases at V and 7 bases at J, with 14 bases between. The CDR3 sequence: CSVGDRGRQPQHF. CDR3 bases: TGCAGCGTTGGTGATAGGGGTAGGCAGCCCCAGCATTTT.